One sample yielded the 10 T cell receptor beta chains listed below, sequenced in a study of cytomegalovirus exposure and HLA in healthy donors. The PCR had 60 Vbeta and 13 Jbeta primers. Assay used: immunoSEQ multiplex PCR; TCRdb lists only in-frame clones, some missing. Of more than 110,000 clones listed, 65% to 80% are singletons. Material for sequencing was PBMCs. The receptor source for this set is a woman between 25 and 40 years old in good health and CMV-seronegative.

This rearrangement joins TRBV5-8 to TRBJ1-5; D ambiguous. Trimming took 0 bases from V and 11 from J, leaving 15 bases between them. Germline V gene lookup returns CDR1 SGHTS and CDR2 YDEGEE. The CDR3 totals 14 residues. CDR3: CASSLDGSGQAQHF. In nucleotides, the CDR3 is TGTGCCAGCAGCTTGGACGGGTCCGGTCAAGCCCAGCATTTT.

V and J are TRBV6-5 and TRBJ1-1; no clear D. Germline V gives CDR1 MNHEY, CDR2 SVGAGI. The CDR3 extends over 13 amino acids. Trimming took off 0 bases at V and 5 bases at J, with 7 bases between the two ends. CDR3: CASSYSTGTEAFF. CDR3 nucleotides: TGTGCCAGCAGTTACTCGACGGGGACTGAAGCTTTCTTT.

The CDR3 loop is CASSTYRGKETGELFF. The DNA for the CDR3 is TGTGCCAGCAGCACCTACAGGGGGAAAGAAACCGGGGAGCTGTTTTTT. This rearrangement joins TRBV7-3 to TRBJ2-2; 8 bases align to TRBD1. The CDR3 is 16 residues long. V was pared by 5 bases and J by 5 bases, with 10 bases of the junction left unmatched. In germline, CDR1 is SGHTA, CDR2 FQGTGA. Supplemented by reference TRBV7-3 and TRBJ2-2, the full variable domain reads GAGVSQTPSNKVTEKGKYVELRCDPISGHTALYWYRQSLGQGPEFLIYFQGTGAADDSGLPNDRFFAVRPEGSVSTLKIQRTERGDSAVYLCASSTYRGKETGELFFGEGSRLTVL.

The chain joins TRBV11-3 to TRBJ2-7; weak D call: TRBD1 (5 bases). The V and J ends lost 5 bases and 5 bases respectively, with 19 bases between them. The CDR3 is made up of 15 amino acids. Per the germline V gene, CDR1 is SGHNT and CDR2 is YENEEA. Written as DNA, the CDR3 is TGTGCCAGCAGCGCCCCCTCAGGGATCAATCACGAGCAGTACGTC. Protein sequence: CASSAPSGINHEQYV.

The chain links TRBV27 to TRBJ1-4, with 8 bases aligning to TRBD1. J gave up 2 bases and V 4 bases, and 12 bases lay outside the gene matches. Germline values: CDR1 MNHEY, CDR2 SMNVEV (reference sequence). The CDR3 has 18 residues. CDR3 coding DNA: TGTGCCAGCAGTTCCCGTCCCGACAGGGGTAGCACTAATGAAAAACTGTTTTTT. Translated, it gives CASSSRPDRGSTNEKLFF.

V usage is TRBV7-8 and J usage is TRBJ2-3; 9 bases align to TRBD2. J lost 6 bases, V lost 2 bases, and 3 bases had no gene match. This CDR3 is 14 amino acids long. Germline V lookup: CDR1 SGHVS, CDR2 FQNEAQ. In DNA form, the CDR3 reads TGTGCCAGCAGCTTAAAGCGGGGGGCCGATACGCAGTATTTT. This translates into CASSLKRGADTQYF. The variable domain in full, completed from reference TRBV7-8 and TRBJ2-3, reads GAGVSQSPRYKVAKRGQDVALRCDPISGHVSLFWYQQALGQGPEFLTYFQNEAQLDKSGLPSDRFFAERPEGSVSTLKIQRTQQEDSAVYLCASSLKRGADTQYFGPGTRLTVL.

This chain links TRBV2 with TRBJ2-1; TRBD2 might be the D (6 bases). Trimming pared 8 bases from V and 6 bases from J, leaving 11 bases between. Looked up from germline, CDR1 is SNHLY and CDR2 is FYNNEI. The CDR3 totals 12 residues. CDR3 amino acids: CASLTGGNEQFF. The DNA of the CDR3 is TGTGCCAGCCTGACCGGGGGCAATGAGCAGTTCTTC.

This clone was counted only a few times. The V gene is TRBV4-2, the J gene TRBJ2-5; no clear D. Germline V CDR1 and CDR2: LGHNA, YNFKEQ. V gave up 1 base and J gave up 4 bases, with 10 bases separating them. The CDR3 totals 14 residues. Here the CDR3 DNA reads TGTGCCAGCAGCCAAGTGTTAGCCCCAGAGACCCAGTACTTC. Translation gives CASSQVLAPETQYF.

The chain couples TRBV5-6 to TRBJ1-6; D remains ambiguous. Trimming took 1 base from V and 11 from J, leaving 13 bases between them. CDR3 length equals 14 residues. The V gene's germline CDR1 is SGHDT and CDR2 YYEEEE. The CDR3 sequence is CASSLWQVDPPLHF. For the CDR3, the DNA is TGTGCCAGCAGCTTGTGGCAGGTCGATCCACCCCTCCACTTT.

V is TRBV2 and J is TRBJ2-5, with 7 bases lining up with TRBD1. The CDR3 is 14 residues long. Germline CDR1 reads SNHLY; CDR2 reads FYNNEI. J gave up 5 bases and V 4 bases, and 7 bases lay outside the gene matches. CDR3 in DNA: TGTGCCAGCAGTGGACAGGGCCGTGTGGAGACCCAGTACTTC. Translation gives CASSGQGRVETQYF.